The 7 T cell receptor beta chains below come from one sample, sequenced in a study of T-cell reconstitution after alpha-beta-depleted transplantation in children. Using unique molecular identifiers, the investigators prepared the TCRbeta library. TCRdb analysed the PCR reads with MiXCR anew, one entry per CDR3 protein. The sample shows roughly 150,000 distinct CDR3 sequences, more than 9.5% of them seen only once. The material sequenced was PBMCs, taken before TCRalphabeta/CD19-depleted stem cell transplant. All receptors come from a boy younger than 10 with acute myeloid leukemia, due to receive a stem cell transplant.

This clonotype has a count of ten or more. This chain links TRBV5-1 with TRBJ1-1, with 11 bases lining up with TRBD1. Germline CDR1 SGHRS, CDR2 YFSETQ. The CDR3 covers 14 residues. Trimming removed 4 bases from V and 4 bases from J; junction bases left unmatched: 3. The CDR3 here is CASSPGTGGTEAFF. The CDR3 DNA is TGCGCCAGCAGCCCCGGGACAGGGGGCACTGAAGCTTTCTTT.

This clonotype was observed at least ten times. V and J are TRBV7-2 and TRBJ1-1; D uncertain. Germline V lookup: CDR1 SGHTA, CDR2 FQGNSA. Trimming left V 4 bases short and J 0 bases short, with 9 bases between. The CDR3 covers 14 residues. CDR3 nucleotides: TGTGCCAGCAGCTCTTACCACATGAACACTGAAGCTTTCTTT. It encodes CASSSYHMNTEAFF. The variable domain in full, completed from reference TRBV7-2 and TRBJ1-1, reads GAGVSQSPSNKVTEKGKDVELRCDPISGHTALYWYRQSLGQGLEFLIYFQGNSAPDKSGLPSDRFSAERTGGSVSTLTIQRTQQEDSAVYLCASSSYHMNTEAFFGQGTRLTVV.

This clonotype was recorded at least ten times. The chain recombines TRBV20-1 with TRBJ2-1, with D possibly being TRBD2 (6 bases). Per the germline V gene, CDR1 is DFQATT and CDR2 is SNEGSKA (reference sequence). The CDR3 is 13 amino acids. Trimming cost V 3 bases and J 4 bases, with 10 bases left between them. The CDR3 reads CSASGSWYNEQFF. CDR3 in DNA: TGCAGTGCTAGCGGGAGCTGGTACAATGAGCAGTTCTTC.

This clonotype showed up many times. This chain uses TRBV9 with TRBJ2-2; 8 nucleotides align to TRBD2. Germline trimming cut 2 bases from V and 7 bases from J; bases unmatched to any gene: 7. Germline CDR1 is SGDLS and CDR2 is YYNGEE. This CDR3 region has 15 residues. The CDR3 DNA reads TGTGCCAGCAGCGTCCTCGGGAGGGCCAGCGGGGAGCTGTTTTTT. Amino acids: CASSVLGRASGELFF.

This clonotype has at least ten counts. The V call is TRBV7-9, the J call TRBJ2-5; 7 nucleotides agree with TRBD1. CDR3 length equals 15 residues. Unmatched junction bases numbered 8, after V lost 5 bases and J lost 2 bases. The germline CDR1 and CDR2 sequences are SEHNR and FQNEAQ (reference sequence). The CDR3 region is CASSVDRVLQETQYF. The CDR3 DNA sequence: TGTGCCAGCAGCGTCGACAGGGTCCTTCAAGAGACCCAGTACTTC.

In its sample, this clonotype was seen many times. The CDR3: CSARGGGLAGQEQFF. In nucleotides, the CDR3 is TGCAGTGCTAGAGGGGGAGGACTAGCGGGGCAGGAGCAGTTCTTC. The chain carries TRBV20-1 and TRBJ2-1, with 12 nucleotides matching TRBD2. The germline gives CDR1 DFQATT, CDR2 SNEGSKA (reference sequence). The CDR3 is 15 residues long. Trimming removed 1 base from V and 10 bases from J; junction bases left unmatched: 8.

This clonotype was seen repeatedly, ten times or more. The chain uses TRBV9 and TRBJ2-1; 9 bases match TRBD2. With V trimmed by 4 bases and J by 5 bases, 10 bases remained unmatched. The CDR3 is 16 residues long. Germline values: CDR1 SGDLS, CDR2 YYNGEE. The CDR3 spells CASSTAGLARDNEQFF. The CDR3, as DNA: TGTGCCAGCAGCACCGCGGGACTAGCTAGAGACAATGAGCAGTTCTTC.